Listed below are T cell receptor beta chains from one sample, sequenced in a study of graft-versus-host responses after intestinal transplantation. The data were produced by immunoSEQ multiplex PCR, yet TCRdb's version contains in-frame clones alone and is incomplete. The sample contains about 10,000 clones, approximately 88% of which appear only once. The sequencing here drew on PBMCs, taken 230 to 250 days after intestinal transplant. The receptors were gathered from a human patient who received an intestinal transplant, so some T cells may come from the graft donor. Each CDR3 is given with its conserved first and last residue. A D gene is named only where the DNA matches it firmly. Clone size, where shown, is once, few, many, or a class for clones that have expanded.

TRBJ2-7	TRBV10-3	TRBD1	.	CAIKSGGDSYEQYF	TGTGCCATCAAGTCAGGGGGTGACTCCTACGAGCAGTACTTC
TRBJ2-6	TRBV18	.	.	CASSPRDPRETGANVLTF	TGTGCCAGCTCACCAAGAGACCCCAGGGAGACTGGGGCCAACGTCCTGACTTTC
TRBJ2-2	TRBV7-8	.	once	CASSFYGSRTGELFF	TGTGCCAGCAGCTTTTACGGATCTCGGACCGGGGAGCTGTTTTTT
TRBJ2-2	TRBV7-6	.	once	CASSLLGTGELFF	TGTGCCAGCAGCCTCCTCGGCACCGGGGAGCTGTTTTTT
TRBJ1-2	TRBV15	TRBD1	.	CATSRDRGTGATLGYTF	TGTGCCACCAGCAGAGATCGGGGAACAGGGGCTACGCTAGGCTACACCTTC
TRBJ2-7	TRBV29-1	TRBD2	.	CSVVSTSGSYEQYF	TGCAGCGTTGTTTCTACTAGCGGGAGTTACGAGCAGTACTTC
TRBJ2-3	TRBV28	TRBD2	.	CASSSLHGTSGSYTQYF	TGTGCCAGCAGTTCACTACACGGGACTAGCGGGAGTTATACGCAGTATTTT
TRBJ2-3	TRBV9	.	.	CASSVGGSTDTQYF	TGTGCCAGCAGCGTAGGAGGGAGCACAGATACGCAGTATTTT
TRBJ1-2	TRBV7-3	.	.	CASSPSFGEIGYTF	TGTGCCAGCAGCCCCAGCTTTGGGGAGATTGGCTACACCTTC
TRBJ2-1	TRBV28	TRBD1	.	CASRSLPGGDEQFF	TGTGCCAGCAGATCTCTCCCAGGGGGCGATGAGCAGTTCTTC
TRBJ2-3	TRBV9	TRBD2	.	CASSIPRGGLSSGGSTDTQYF	TGTGCCAGCAGCATCCCGAGAGGGGGGCTTTCTAGCGGGGGAAGCACAGATACGCAGTATTTT
TRBJ2-7	TRBV2	.	.	CASVPSLSSYEQYF	TGTGCCAGCGTACCCTCACTTAGCTCCTACGAGCAGTACTTC
TRBJ2-1	TRBV30	TRBD2	.	CAWSGLADYNEQFF	TGTGCCTGGAGTGGGCTAGCGGACTACAATGAGCAGTTCTTC
TRBJ2-3	TRBV27	.	.	CASSLSGITDTQYF	TGTGCCAGCAGTTTATCAGGCATCACAGATACGCAGTATTTT
TRBJ2-3	TRBV5-6	.	.	CASSWGSTDTQYF	TGTGCCAGCAGCTGGGGCAGCACAGATACGCAGTATTTT
TRBJ2-3	TRBV30	TRBD2	.	CAWTSGRVTDTQYF	TGTGCCTGGACTAGCGGGAGGGTCACAGATACGCAGTATTTT
TRBJ1-1	TRBV6-1	TRBD1	.	CASSLQGYTEAFF	TGTGCCAGCAGCTTACAGGGGTACACTGAAGCTTTCTTT
TRBJ1-2	TRBV20-1	.	few	CSGDRNYGYTF	TGCAGTGGAGACAGGAACTATGGCTACACCTTC
TRBJ1-1	TRBV5-1	TRBD1	few	CASSLSSRGRGTEAFF	TGCGCCAGCAGCTTATCGTCCAGGGGGCGGGGTACTGAAGCTTTCTTT
TRBJ2-7	TRBV7-2	.	once	CASSLRRSGYEQYF	TGTGCCAGCAGCTTACGAAGATCGGGGTACGAGCAGTACTTC
TRBJ1-2	TRBV5-4	.	.	CASSFLADLNYGYTF	TGTGCCAGCAGCTTCCTGGCAGACCTTAACTATGGCTACACCTTC
TRBJ1-5	TRBV12-5	.	.	CASGLVGNQPQHF	TGTGCTAGTGGTTTGGTGGGGAATCAGCCCCAGCATTTT
TRBJ2-7	TRBV11-3	.	once	CASSLGHLGQYF	TGTGCCAGCAGCCTTGGACACCTGGGGCAGTACTTC
TRBJ2-5	TRBV6-1	.	once	CAREWGAFGGETQYF	TGTGCCCGCGAGTGGGGGGCGTTTGGGGGAGAGACCCAGTACTTC
TRBJ1-1	TRBV29-1	.	few	CSVEETGNTEAFF	TGCAGCGTTGAGGAGACAGGGAACACTGAAGCTTTCTTT
TRBJ2-5	TRBV7-2	TRBD2	.	CASSLGGRIQETQYF	TGTGCCAGCAGCTTAGGCGGGAGGATACAAGAGACCCAGTACTTC
TRBJ2-5	TRBV28	TRBD1	.	CASSGGTGETQYF	TGTGCCAGCAGCGGAGGGACAGGAGAGACCCAGTACTTC
TRBJ2-5	TRBV27	.	.	CASSLAGRGETQYF	TGTGCCAGCAGTCTAGCCGGACGAGGAGAGACCCAGTACTTC
TRBJ2-7	TRBV27	.	large	CASSAGSYEQYF	TGTGCCAGCTCGGCGGGATCCTACGAGCAGTACTTC
TRBJ2-1	TRBV9	.	.	CASSTRLYNEQFF	TGTGCCAGCAGCACCCGACTCTACAATGAGCAGTTCTTC
TRBJ1-5	TRBV27	.	.	CASSASGTAKHF	TGTGCCAGCAGTGCATCCGGGACGGCCAAACATTTT
TRBJ2-4	TRBV19	.	.	CASSEGMNIQYF	TGTGCCAGTAGTGAGGGGATGAACATTCAGTACTTC
TRBJ2-5	TRBV19	.	.	CASSLTGTSQETQYF	TGTGCCAGTAGTCTAACCGGGACTTCCCAAGAGACCCAGTACTTC
TRBJ2-1	TRBV19	.	.	CASSTRGGSSWNEQFF	TGTGCCAGTAGTACACGAGGGGGGTCATCTTGGAATGAGCAGTTCTTC